A selection of T cell receptor beta chains follows, all from one sample in a study of blood T cell repertoires in COVID-19. Sequencing used immunoSEQ multiplex PCR; TCRdb keeps in-frame clones, though not all of them. The table shows about 74,000 clones, with roughly 90% occurring only once. Sequencing used peripheral blood. Receptor source: a man between 50 and 59 years old with acute or convalescent COVID-19. Each CDR3 is given with its conserved first and last residue. The D gene is left open where the match is weak. Only some rows state a clone size, as once, few, many or a class for expanded clones.

abundance: NA; v_gene: TRBV6-5; j_gene: TRBJ2-2; d_gene: NA; CDR3nt: TGTGCCAGCATCGATCGGGGGAACACCGGGGAGCTGTTTTTT; CDR3aa: CASIDRGNTGELFF
abundance: NA; v_gene: TRBV19; j_gene: TRBJ1-4; d_gene: TRBD1; CDR3nt: TGTGCCAGTATGAGGACAGGGTATGAAAAACTGTTTTTT; CDR3aa: CASMRTGYEKLFF
abundance: NA; v_gene: TRBV19; j_gene: TRBJ1-1; d_gene: TRBD1; CDR3nt: TGTGCCACCATGACAGGGGGGTACACTGAAGCTTTCTTT; CDR3aa: CATMTGGYTEAFF
abundance: NA; v_gene: TRBV7-2; j_gene: TRBJ2-3; d_gene: NA; CDR3nt: TGTGCCAGCAATGGACGGGGAGACACAGATACGCAGTATTTT; CDR3aa: CASNGRGDTDTQYF
abundance: NA; v_gene: TRBV7-2; j_gene: TRBJ1-2; d_gene: NA; CDR3nt: TGTGCCAGCAGCTTAAAATACAGCCCTTATATCCCATATGGCTACACCTTC; CDR3aa: CASSLKYSPYIPYGYTF
abundance: once; v_gene: TRBV27; j_gene: TRBJ1-4; d_gene: NA; CDR3nt: TGTGCCAGCAGTAACTTGGGACTCCGTGAAAAACTGTTTTTT; CDR3aa: CASSNLGLREKLFF
abundance: NA; v_gene: TRBV9; j_gene: TRBJ2-5; d_gene: TRBD2; CDR3nt: TGTGCCAGCACTACCGGGGGGAGCCGGGGGGAGACCCAGTACTTC; CDR3aa: CASTTGGSRGETQYF
abundance: NA; v_gene: TRBV7-9; j_gene: TRBJ1-4; d_gene: NA; CDR3nt: TGTGCCAGCAGCTGGTGGGCGAATACTAATGAAAAACTGTTTTTT; CDR3aa: CASSWWANTNEKLFF
abundance: NA; v_gene: TRBV19; j_gene: TRBJ1-5; d_gene: TRBD1; CDR3nt: TGTGCCAGTAGCGGACAGGGGGGCAATCAGCCCCAGCATTTT; CDR3aa: CASSGQGGNQPQHF
abundance: once; v_gene: TRBV7-6; j_gene: TRBJ2-7; d_gene: TRBD1; CDR3nt: TGTGCCAGCAGCCACTCGACAGGGACCTACGAGCAGTACTTC; CDR3aa: CASSHSTGTYEQYF
abundance: NA; v_gene: TRBV5-6; j_gene: TRBJ1-2; d_gene: TRBD1; CDR3nt: TGTGCCAGCAGCTCCGGTGGACAGGGAGGTAACTATGGCTACACCTTC; CDR3aa: CASSSGGQGGNYGYTF
abundance: NA; v_gene: TRBV4-3; j_gene: TRBJ2-5; d_gene: NA; CDR3nt: TGCGCCAGCAGCCAAGACGAAGAGACCCAGTACTTC; CDR3aa: CASSQDEETQYF
abundance: once; v_gene: TRBV28; j_gene: TRBJ2-7; d_gene: NA; CDR3nt: TGTGCCAGCAGGGAGGGGACTCTCTCCTACGAGCAGTACTTC; CDR3aa: CASREGTLSYEQYF
abundance: NA; v_gene: TRBV27; j_gene: TRBJ1-6; d_gene: NA; CDR3nt: TGTGCCAGCAGTTTATCCGTCGGGGGGACTTATAATTCACCCCTCCACTTT; CDR3aa: CASSLSVGGTYNSPLHF
abundance: NA; v_gene: TRBV2; j_gene: TRBJ1-3; d_gene: NA; CDR3nt: TGTGCCAGCAGTGTACGGGGAATGGCTGGAAACACCATATATTTT; CDR3aa: CASSVRGMAGNTIYF
abundance: NA; v_gene: TRBV19; j_gene: TRBJ1-2; d_gene: NA; CDR3nt: TGTGCCAGTAGTACCGGGGGAACCCTCTATGGCTACACCTTC; CDR3aa: CASSTGGTLYGYTF
abundance: NA; v_gene: TRBV24-1; j_gene: TRBJ1-5; d_gene: NA; CDR3nt: TGTGCCACCAGTGACCCTGCAGGGGAGTCGGGTCAGCCCCAGCATTTT; CDR3aa: CATSDPAGESGQPQHF
abundance: NA; v_gene: TRBV25-1; j_gene: TRBJ2-5; d_gene: TRBD2; CDR3nt: TGTGCCAGCAGCCCTGATGGAGCGGGGAAGTACCAAGAGACCCAGTACTTC; CDR3aa: CASSPDGAGKYQETQYF